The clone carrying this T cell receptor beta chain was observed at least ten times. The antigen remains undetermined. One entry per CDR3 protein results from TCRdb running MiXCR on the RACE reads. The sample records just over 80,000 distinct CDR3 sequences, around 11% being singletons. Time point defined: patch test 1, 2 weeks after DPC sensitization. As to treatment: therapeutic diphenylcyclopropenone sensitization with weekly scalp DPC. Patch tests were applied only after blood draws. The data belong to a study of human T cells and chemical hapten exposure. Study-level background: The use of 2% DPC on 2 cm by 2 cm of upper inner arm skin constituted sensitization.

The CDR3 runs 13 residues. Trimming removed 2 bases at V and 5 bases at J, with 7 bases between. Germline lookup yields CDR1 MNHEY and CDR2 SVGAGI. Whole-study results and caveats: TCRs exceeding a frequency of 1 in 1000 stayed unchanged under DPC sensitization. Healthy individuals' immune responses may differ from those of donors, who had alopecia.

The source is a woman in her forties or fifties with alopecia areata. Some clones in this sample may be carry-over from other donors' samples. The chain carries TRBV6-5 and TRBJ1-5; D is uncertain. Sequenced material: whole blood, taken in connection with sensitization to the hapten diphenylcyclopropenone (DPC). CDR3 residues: CASSYRGDQPQHF. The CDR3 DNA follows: TGTGCCAGCAGTTACCGGGGTGATCAGCCCCAGCATTTT.